Each of the 11 T cell receptor beta chains below was sequenced from the same sample in a study of cytomegalovirus exposure and HLA in healthy donors. The PCR used 60 Vbeta and 13 Jbeta primers. Measured with immunoSEQ multiplex PCR; TCRdb has only the in-frame clones, and not every one. This repertoire shows over 200,000 clones, over 80% found once; its top ten account for more than 5%. Source material: PBMCs. Receptors were obtained from a woman in her thirties or forties in good health and CMV-seropositive.

This sequence joins TRBV27 and TRBJ2-5; no firm D call. Germline V gene data show CDR1 as MNHEY and CDR2 as SMNVEV (reference sequence). V was shortened by 3 bases and J by 4 bases, with 3 bases between the two germline ends. The CDR3 loop spans 11 amino acids. The CDR3 region is CASSFRETQYF. The CDR3 nucleotides read TGTGCCAGCAGTTTCCGAGAGACCCAGTACTTC.

In its sample, this clone was seen a few times. The chain recombines TRBV19 with TRBJ1-1; D remains unclear. The CDR3 runs to 15 residues. The V gene's germline CDR1 is LNHDA and CDR2 SQIVND (reference sequence). V shed 3 bases and J shed 1 base, with 12 bases lying between them. Here the CDR3 reads CASSIRGLRNTEAFF. DNA for the CDR3: TGTGCCAGTAGTATTCGGGGTCTGAGGAACACTGAAGCTTTCTTT.

This CDR3 reads CASSRGQVRAEAFF. In nucleotides, the CDR3 is TGTGCCAGCAGCCGCGGACAGGTTAGAGCTGAAGCTTTCTTT. This chain connects TRBV13 to TRBJ1-1, with 7 bases lining up with TRBD1. Per germline, CDR1 PRHDT and CDR2 FYEKMQ (reference sequence). Trimming removed 5 bases from V and 6 bases from J; junction bases left unmatched: 9. The CDR3 contains 14 residues.

The chain uses TRBV29-1 and TRBJ2-1; TRBD2 aligns across 11 bases. The CDR3 consists of 15 residues. With V trimmed by 6 bases and J by 10 bases, 14 bases remained unmatched. Germline assignment: CDR1 SQVTM and CDR2 ANQGSEA. CDR3 residues: CSVGLAGGPLGEQFF. CDR3 DNA: TGCAGCGTCGGGTTAGCGGGGGGGCCTTTAGGAGAGCAGTTCTTC.

V and J are TRBV13 and TRBJ1-4; D remains unclear. Trimming shortened V by 1 base and J by 14 bases, and 14 bases separated the two germline ends. Germline CDR1 is PRHDT and CDR2 is FYEKMQ (reference sequence). The CDR3 loop spans 13 amino acids. This chain's CDR3 is CASSLVRIGRLFF. The DNA for the CDR3 is TGTGCCAGCAGCTTAGTTCGTATCGGGAGGCTGTTTTTT.

DNA for the CDR3: TGTGCCAGCAGTGAGGGGGGGGGCAATCAGCCCCAGCATTTT. Amino acids: CASSEGGGNQPQHF. The rearrangement joins TRBV6-4 to TRBJ1-5; weak D call: TRBD1 (5 bases). The CDR3 length is 14 residues. Trimming left V 3 bases short and J 2 bases short, with 8 bases between. Germline CDR1 is MRHNA and CDR2 is SNTAGT.

As for this clone: Its ends do not fully match the called genes, so a read error is possible. CDR3 nucleotides: TGTTCCAGCAGCTTATCCCCCGGGGATCAAACCTTC. Its translation is CSSSLSPGDQTF. The V gene is TRBV7-9, the J gene TRBJ1-2, with no clear D. The length of the CDR3 is 12 residues. The germline gives CDR1 SEHNR, CDR2 FQNEAQ (reference sequence). The full variable domain, rest sourced from reference TRBV7-9 and TRBJ1-2, is DTGVSQNPRHKITKRGQNVTFRCDPISEHNRLYWYRQTLGQGPEFLTYFQNEAQLEKSRLLSDRFSAERPKGSFSTLEIQRTEQGDSAMYLCSSSLSPGDQTFGSGTRLTVV.

The genes are TRBV6-1 and TRBJ2-5; 7 bases map to TRBD1. With 6 bases clipped from V and 3 bases from J, the junction kept 7 bases outside the gene matches. Per the germline V gene, CDR1 is MNHNS and CDR2 is SASEGT. This CDR3 has 14 residues. CDR3 sequence: CASSPVGTEETQYF. The CDR3 region has the DNA TGTGCCAGCAGCCCGGTGGGGACAGAAGAGACCCAGTACTTC.

The rearrangement links TRBV6-1 to TRBJ2-5, with 7 bases lining up with TRBD2. Germline assignment: CDR1 MNHNS and CDR2 SASEGT. This CDR3 has 16 residues. J was trimmed by 3 bases and V by 0 bases; bases with no gene match: 7. CDR3 amino acids: CASSEATRGFKETQYF. The CDR3 DNA reads as TGTGCCAGCAGTGAAGCAACGCGGGGGTTTAAAGAGACCCAGTACTTC.

This chain uses TRBV6-5 with TRBJ2-1; TRBD2 matches 14 bases. V was pared by 5 bases and J by 8 bases, with 5 bases of the junction left unmatched. The CDR3 covers 15 residues. CDR1 and CDR2 (germline): MNHEY, SVGAGI. The CDR3 is CASSRLAGGVDEQFF. The CDR3 nucleotides are TGTGCCAGCAGTAGACTAGCGGGAGGGGTCGATGAGCAGTTCTTC.

V usage is TRBV5-5 and J usage is TRBJ1-2, with D tentatively TRBD1 (5 bases). The germline CDR1 and CDR2 sequences are SGHKS and YYEKEE (reference sequence). CDR3 length: 13 residues. Trimming shortened V by 0 bases and J by 7 bases, and 10 bases separated the two germline ends. The DNA of the CDR3 is TGTGCCAGCAGCTTGGTCGGGGGTTCTGGCTACACCTTC. It yields the protein CASSLVGGSGYTF.